A selection of T cell receptor beta chains follows, all from one sample in a study of blood T cell repertoires in COVID-19. The table came from immunoSEQ multiplex PCR; TCRdb's copy has only in-frame clones and leaves some out. The sample holds 95,000 to 150,000 clones, roughly 88% seen once. Source material: peripheral blood. These receptors all stem from a woman aged 50 to 65 with active or convalescent COVID-19. The CDR3 runs from the conserved cysteine through the conserved F or W. Fields, in order: clone size, D gene, J gene, V gene, CDR3 DNA, CDR3 protein. The D gene is left open where the match is weak. Only some rows state a clone size, as once, few, many or a class for expanded clones.

-	-	TRBJ2-1	TRBV28	TGTGCCAGCAGTTCAGGGGCCACGGGTGGCTACAATGAGCAGTTCTTC	CASSSGATGGYNEQFF
-	-	TRBJ1-5	TRBV2	TGTGCCAGCAGTGACGGGGGTCCCGGGCCCCAGCATTTT	CASSDGGPGPQHF
-	-	TRBJ1-1	TRBV19	TGTGCCAGTAGTCCGACAAGGCCACGGAACACTGAAGCTTTCTTT	CASSPTRPRNTEAFF
-	-	TRBJ1-4	TRBV6-5	TGTGCCAGCACCGAGGGAGGAGGGGTTAATGAAAAACTGTTTTTT	CASTEGGGVNEKLFF
-	-	TRBJ2-2	TRBV30	TGTGCCTGGAGTGTCGCGGCTAGGAGCGGGGAGCTGTTTTTT	CAWSVAARSGELFF
-	-	TRBJ1-6	TRBV19	TGTGCCAGTAGTAGCCGGAGGCTGGGTTCACCCCTCCACTTT	CASSSRRLGSPLHF
-	-	TRBJ2-7	TRBV3-1/TRBV3-2	TGTGCCAGCAGCCTGACAGATTACGAGCAGTACTTC	CASSLTDYEQYF
-	-	TRBJ1-2	TRBV5-3	TGTGCCAGAAGCTCAACAGGGTCTGGCTACACCTTC	CARSSTGSGYTF
-	TRBD2	TRBJ2-7	TRBV7-9	TGTGCCAGCAGCCTCCTAGCGGGAGCCCACGAGCAGTACTTC	CASSLLAGAHEQYF
once	-	TRBJ2-1	TRBV18	TGTGCCAGCTCACCATTCTCCGGGAATGAGCAGTTCTTC	CASSPFSGNEQFF
-	TRBD1	TRBJ1-5	TRBV2	TGTGCCAGCAGTGGAACCCAGGGGGGAGACGGGCTAATCAATCAGCCCCAGCATTTT	CASSGTQGGDGLINQPQHF
-	TRBD2	TRBJ2-2	TRBV5-6	TGTGCCAGCAGCTTGATTAGCGGGATGAACACCGGGGAGCTGTTTTTT	CASSLISGMNTGELFF
-	TRBD1	TRBJ1-6	TRBV5-4	TGTGCCAGCAGGGTACAGGGGAATTCACCCCTCCACTTT	CASRVQGNSPLHF
-	TRBD2	TRBJ2-7	TRBV5-6	TGTGCCAGCAGCTTGGCGACTAGCAGGTACGAGCAGTACTTC	CASSLATSRYEQYF
-	TRBD2	TRBJ2-3	TRBV19	TGTGCCAGTAGTCCCTTAGGACTAGCGGGAGGGCCGGAGACAGATACGCAGTATTTT	CASSPLGLAGGPETDTQYF
once	TRBD1	TRBJ1-1	TRBV19	TGTGCCAGTAGTGAGACAGGGGGAGGCACTGAAGCTTTCTTT	CASSETGGGTEAFF
-	TRBD2	TRBJ2-5	TRBV5-1	TGCGCCAGCAGCTTGGATCTAGCGGGAGGGCTAGAGACCCAGTACTTC	CASSLDLAGGLETQYF
-	-	TRBJ2-7	TRBV12-3/TRBV12-4	TGTGCCAGCAGCCCTAGCTCCTACGAGCAGTACTTC	CASSPSSYEQYF
-	TRBD1	TRBJ1-5	TRBV28	TGTGCCAGCGTACAGGGGGCTAGCAATCAGCCCCAGCATTTT	CASVQGASNQPQHF
once	TRBD2	TRBJ2-2	TRBV2	TGTGCCAGCTGGACGGGACTAGCGGGATTCAGTCGGGAGCTGTTTTTT	CASWTGLAGFSRELFF
-	TRBD1	TRBJ1-2	TRBV2	TGTGCCAGCGGTTTACAGGGGGCGGATGGCTACACCTTC	CASGLQGADGYTF
-	-	TRBJ2-1	TRBV5-6	TGTGCCAGCAGCTTGGAGGGAGCGGGACAATACAATGAGCAGTTCTTC	CASSLEGAGQYNEQFF
-	-	TRBJ2-5	TRBV11-3	TGTGCCAGCAGCTTAGATGATGGCAGGCCTGAAATCCAAGAGACCCAGTACTTC	CASSLDDGRPEIQETQYF
-	-	TRBJ2-5	TRBV15	TGTGCCACCAGCAGAGCGAGGGGGGGAGGGCGAGAGACCCAGTACTTC	CATSRARGGGRETQYF
-	-	TRBJ1-6	TRBV30	TGTGCCTGGAGCCCCGGCCGACGGGATTCACCCCTCCACTTT	CAWSPGRRDSPLHF
-	TRBD1	TRBJ2-3	TRBV30	TGTGCCTGGGGATATATACAGGGGTCAGCCATGGCGCAGTATTTT	CAWGYIQGSAMAQYF
-	TRBD2	TRBJ2-7	TRBV7-2	TGTGCCAGCAGCTTAGCTTCAGCGGGAGCTGGATTAAGCTCCTACGAGCAGTACTTC	CASSLASAGAGLSSYEQYF
-	-	TRBJ2-1	TRBV5-4	TGTGCCAGCAGCCCGGGGGGCAGACTCGGGATGAATGAGCAGTTCTTC	CASSPGGRLGMNEQFF
once	TRBD2	TRBJ2-7	TRBV7-8	TGTGCCAGCAGCCTACGGGACTACTCCTACGAGCAGTACTTC	CASSLRDYSYEQYF
-	TRBD1	TRBJ2-2	TRBV4-1	TGCGCCAGCAGCCAAGGAACAGGACAGGCCGGGGAGCTGTTTTTT	CASSQGTGQAGELFF
-	TRBD1	TRBJ2-3	TRBV18	TGTGCCAGCTCACCAGGGACAGGGACCACAGATACGCAGTATTTT	CASSPGTGTTDTQYF
-	TRBD1	TRBJ1-1	TRBV15	TGTGCCACCAGCCGACGGGGGACAGCAAACACTGAAGCTTTCTTT	CATSRRGTANTEAFF
-	-	TRBJ2-2	TRBV28	TGTGCCAGCAGTTTTCTGAACACCGGGGAGCTGTTTTTT	CASSFLNTGELFF
-	TRBD2	TRBJ2-2	TRBV27	TGTGCCAGCAGTATACTAGCGGGAGGGTATCCCGGGGAGCTGTTTTTT	CASSILAGGYPGELFF
-	-	TRBJ1-2	TRBV5-1	TGCGCCAGCAGCTCGGGACATAACTATGGCTACACCTTC	CASSSGHNYGYTF
-	-	TRBJ1-5	TRBV28	TGTGCCAGCAGTGGGCACCGGGGTTTCAATCAGCCCCAGCATTTT	CASSGHRGFNQPQHF
-	-	TRBJ2-2	TRBV6-2/TRBV6-3	TGTGCCAGCAGTTACTCGTCTGTGAACACCGGGGAGCTGTTTTTT	CASSYSSVNTGELFF
-	-	TRBJ2-1	TRBV7-9	TGTGCCAGCAGCTTAGCCGGGGGTAGGGGAAATGAGCAGTTCTTC	CASSLAGGRGNEQFF
-	-	TRBJ1-4	TRBV6-5	TGTGCCAGCAAGAGACAGGCAGGTTCTTCCGAAAAACTGTTTTTT	CASKRQAGSSEKLFF
-	-	TRBJ2-4	TRBV5-1	TGCGCCAGCAGCCATGGTGGGAGTTGGCCCAAAAACATTCAGTACTTC	CASSHGGSWPKNIQYF
-	-	TRBJ2-5	TRBV5-1	TGCGCCAGCAGCTCAAATCAAGAGACCCAGTACTTC	CASSSNQETQYF
-	-	TRBJ1-5	TRBV19	TGTGCCAGTAGTATAAGAGGGGGATTTGAGACACCTAATCAGCCCCAGCATTTT	CASSIRGGFETPNQPQHF
-	-	TRBJ2-1	TRBV29-1	TGCAGCGTTGATACAATCACCAGCTCCTACAATGAGCAGTTCTTC	CSVDTITSSYNEQFF
-	TRBD2	TRBJ2-1	TRBV6-1	TGTGCCAGCAGTGAGACGGGAGGCGGTAAGAATGAGCAGTTCTTC	CASSETGGGKNEQFF
-	-	TRBJ2-7	TRBV7-8	TGTGCCAGCAGCTTAGCCTACCGGGTTGGGAGCTCCTACGAGCAGTACTTC	CASSLAYRVGSSYEQYF
once	-	TRBJ1-2	TRBV18	TGTGCCAGCTCACCGGCGAGAAGGGGTCTTTGGGGCTACACCTTC	CASSPARRGLWGYTF
-	-	TRBJ1-1	TRBV7-3	TGTGCCAGCAGCTTAAACCCGGGACAGAACACTGAAGCTTTCTTT	CASSLNPGQNTEAFF
-	TRBD2	TRBJ2-1	TRBV18	TGTGCCAGCTCACGGACAGCCGGGACTAGCGGGAGTTCCTACAATGAGCAGTTCTTC	CASSRTAGTSGSSYNEQFF
-	TRBD1	TRBJ1-4	TRBV6-5	TGTGCCAGCAGAGCACAGGGGGCGAATGAAAAACTGTTTTTT	CASRAQGANEKLFF
-	-	TRBJ2-2	TRBV7-9	TGTGCCAGCGAGGTCACCGGGGAGCTGTTTTTT	CASEVTGELFF
-	TRBD2	TRBJ2-5	TRBV23-1	TGCGCCAGCAGTCAATCATCGGCTAGCGGGTGCCGGCGAGAGACCCAGTACTTC	CASSQSSASGCRRETQYF
-	-	TRBJ2-7	TRBV7-6	TGTGCCAGCAGGCAAAGCCAGGGTCCCTACGAGCAGTACTTC	CASRQSQGPYEQYF
-	TRBD1	TRBJ2-7	TRBV6-5	TGTGCCAGCAGTTCCGGGACAGGGCCCATCGAGCAGTACTTC	CASSSGTGPIEQYF
-	TRBD2	TRBJ2-7	TRBV9	TGTGCCAGCAGCGTAGCGAGCGGGAGTCGGTTGGACGAGCAGTACTTC	CASSVASGSRLDEQYF